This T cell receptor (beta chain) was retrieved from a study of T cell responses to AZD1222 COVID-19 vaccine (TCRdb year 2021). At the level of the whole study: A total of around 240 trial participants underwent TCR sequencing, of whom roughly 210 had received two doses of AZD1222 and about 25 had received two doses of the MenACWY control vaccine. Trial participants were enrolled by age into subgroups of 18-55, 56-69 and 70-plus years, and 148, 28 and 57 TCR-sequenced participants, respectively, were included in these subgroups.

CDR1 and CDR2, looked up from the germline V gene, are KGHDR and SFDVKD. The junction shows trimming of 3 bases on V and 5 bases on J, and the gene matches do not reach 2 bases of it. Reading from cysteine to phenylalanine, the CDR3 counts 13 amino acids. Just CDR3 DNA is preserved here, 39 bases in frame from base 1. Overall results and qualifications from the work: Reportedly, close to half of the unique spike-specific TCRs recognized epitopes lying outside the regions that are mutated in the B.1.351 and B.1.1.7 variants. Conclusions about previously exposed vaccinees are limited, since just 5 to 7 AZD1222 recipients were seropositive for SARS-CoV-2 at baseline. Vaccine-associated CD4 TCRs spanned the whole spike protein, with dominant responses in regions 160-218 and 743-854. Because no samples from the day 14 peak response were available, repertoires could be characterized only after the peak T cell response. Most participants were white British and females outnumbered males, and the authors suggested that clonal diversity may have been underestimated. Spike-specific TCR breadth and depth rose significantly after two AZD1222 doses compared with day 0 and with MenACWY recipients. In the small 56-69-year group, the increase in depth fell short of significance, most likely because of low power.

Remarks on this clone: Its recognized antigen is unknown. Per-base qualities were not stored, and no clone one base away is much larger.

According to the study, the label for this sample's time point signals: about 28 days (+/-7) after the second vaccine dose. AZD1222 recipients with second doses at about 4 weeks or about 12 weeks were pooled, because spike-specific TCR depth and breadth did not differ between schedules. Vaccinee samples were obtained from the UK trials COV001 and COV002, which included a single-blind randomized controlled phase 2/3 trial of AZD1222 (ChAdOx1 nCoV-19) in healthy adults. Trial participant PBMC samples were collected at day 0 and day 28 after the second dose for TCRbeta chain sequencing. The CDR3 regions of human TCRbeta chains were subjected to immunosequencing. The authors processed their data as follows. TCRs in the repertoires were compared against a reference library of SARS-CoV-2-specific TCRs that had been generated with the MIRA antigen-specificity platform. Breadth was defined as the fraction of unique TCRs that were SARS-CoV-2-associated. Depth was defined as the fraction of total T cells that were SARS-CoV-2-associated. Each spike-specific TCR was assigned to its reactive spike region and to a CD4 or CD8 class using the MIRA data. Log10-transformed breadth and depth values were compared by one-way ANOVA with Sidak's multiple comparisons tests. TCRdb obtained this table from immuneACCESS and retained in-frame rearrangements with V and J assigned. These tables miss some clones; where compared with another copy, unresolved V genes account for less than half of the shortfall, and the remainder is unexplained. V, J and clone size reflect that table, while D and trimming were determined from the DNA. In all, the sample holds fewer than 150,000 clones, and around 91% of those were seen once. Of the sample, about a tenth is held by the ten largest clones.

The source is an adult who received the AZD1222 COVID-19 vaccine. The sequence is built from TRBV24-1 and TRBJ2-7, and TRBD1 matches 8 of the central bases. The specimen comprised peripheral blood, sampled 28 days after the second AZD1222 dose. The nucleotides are TGTGCCACCAGTGATAGACAGGGGAACGAGCAGTACTTC. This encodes CATSDRQGNEQYF.